One sample yielded the 15 T cell receptor beta chains listed below, sequenced in a study of blood T cell repertoires in COVID-19. The table came from immunoSEQ multiplex PCR; TCRdb's copy has only in-frame clones and leaves some out. Among around 200,000 clones listed, 70% to 85% were seen once. Sequenced: PBMCs or T cells enriched from blood (not recorded which). These receptors originate from a woman aged 25 to 39 who had recovered from COVID-19.

The rearrangement joins TRBV9 to TRBJ1-5; 9 bases fit TRBD1. The CDR3 runs 15 residues. V trimming: 3 bases; J trimming: 5 bases; junction bases outside the gene matches: 6. Germline V gene data show CDR1 as SGDLS and CDR2 as YYNGEE. CDR3 nucleotide sequence: TGTGCCAGCAGCGCCTTGGACAGGGGCGATCAGCCCCAGCATTTT. It codes for CASSALDRGDQPQHF.

CDR3 in DNA: TGTGCCAGCTCACCTCTACCCGGAGGGGACACTGAAGCTTTCTTT. It yields the protein CASSPLPGGDTEAFF. The chain couples TRBV18 to TRBJ1-1; TRBD1 might be the D (5 bases). The CDR3 has 15 residues. Germline V gives CDR1 KGHSH, CDR2 LQKENI. V was clipped by 3 bases and J by 3 bases, with 14 bases between them.

This clone has only one observation. The genes are TRBV11-2 and TRBJ2-7; D possibly corresponds to TRBD1 (6 bases). Per germline, CDR1 SGHAT and CDR2 FQNNGV. V was shortened by 4 bases and J by 2 bases, with 9 bases between the two germline ends. The CDR3 is 13 amino acids. The CDR3 DNA follows: TGTGCCAGCAGCTCACGGGACACCTACGAGCAGTACTTC. Protein sequence: CASSSRDTYEQYF.

Concerning this clone itself: One end of the junction fails to match germline, which may point to a read error. The J gene is TRBJ1-4, the V gene TRBV15; tentatively, D is TRBD1 (5 bases). CDR3 size: 15 residues. Germline lookup yields CDR1 LNHNV and CDR2 YYDKDF (reference sequence). For the CDR3, the DNA is TGTGCCACCAGCCGAGACAGTGCAACTAATGAAAAACTGTTTTTT. It translates to CATSRDSATNEKLFF. Complete variable domain (other parts from reference TRBV15 and TRBJ1-4): DAMVIQNPRYQVTQFGKPVTLSCSQTLNHNVMYWYQQKSSQAPKLLFHYYDKDFNNEADTPDNFQSRRPNTSFCFLDIRSPGLGDTAMYLCATSRDSATNEKLFFGSGTQLSVL.

The J gene is TRBJ2-2, the V gene TRBV3-1 (or the pseudogene TRBV3-2); a possible D gene is TRBD2 (6 bases). Germline V gene lookup returns CDR1 LGHDT and CDR2 YNNKEL (reference sequence). This CDR3 is built from 15 residues. V was clipped by 1 base and J by 4 bases, with 10 bases between them. The CDR3 is CASSQGLGGTGELFF. The CDR3 region has the DNA TGTGCCAGCAGCCAAGGACTAGGAGGCACCGGGGAGCTGTTTTTT.

The rearrangement links TRBV11-3 to TRBJ2-3; a weak D match, TRBD2 (6 bases). The CDR3 covers 15 residues. Trimming stripped 5 bases from V and 6 bases from J, with 18 bases between. Looked up from germline, CDR1 is SGHNT and CDR2 is YENEEA. The CDR3 DNA reads as TGTGCCAGCAGCCCACGGCCCGGAGGGCGGGATACGCAGTATTTT. This encodes CASSPRPGGRDTQYF.

The chain joins TRBV6-5 to TRBJ1-1; no definite D call. Germline V gene data show CDR1 as MNHEY and CDR2 as SVGAGI. This CDR3 has 15 residues. V was trimmed by 2 bases and J by 3 bases, leaving 13 bases between them. CDR3: CASSYGGPGYTEAFF. The CDR3 nucleotides read TGTGCCAGCAGTTACGGAGGGCCGGGGTACACTGAAGCTTTCTTT.

This clone was detected once. The chain carries TRBV9 and TRBJ1-4; perhaps TRBD1 as D (5 bases). The V gene lost 0 bases and the J gene lost 7 bases, with 10 bases spanning the gap. The CDR3 totals 14 residues. Germline loops: CDR1 SGDLS, CDR2 YYNGEE. The CDR3 sequence is CASSVGPQGEKLFF. The CDR3 DNA follows: TGTGCCAGCAGCGTAGGACCCCAGGGTGAAAAACTGTTTTTT.

This chain joins TRBV5-1 and TRBJ2-7; a weak D match, TRBD1 (5 bases). CDR1 and CDR2 (germline): SGHRS, YFSETQ. The length of the CDR3 is 15 residues. The V end was cut by 0 bases, the J end by 0 bases, with 10 bases between. The chain's CDR3 is CASSLGAGLSYEQYV. The CDR3 DNA reads TGCGCCAGCAGCTTGGGGGCAGGGCTCTCCTACGAGCAGTACGTC.

The gene calls are TRBV19 and TRBJ1-2; 9 nucleotides align to TRBD1. The CDR3 runs 16 residues. Germline trimming cut 4 bases from V and 8 bases from J; bases unmatched to any gene: 14. CDR1 and CDR2 from the germline V gene are LNHDA and SQIVND (reference sequence). CDR3 region: CASSRGQGPVVRGYTF. The DNA of the CDR3 is TGTGCCAGTAGTAGGGGACAGGGCCCCGTCGTGAGGGGCTACACCTTC.

The chain recombines TRBV27 with TRBJ2-1; TRBD1 matches at 7 bases. Germline CDR1 and CDR2: MNHEY and SMNVEV (reference sequence). Unmatched junction bases numbered 6, after V lost 2 bases and J lost 8 bases. This CDR3 has 14 residues. The CDR3 bases are TGTGCCAGCAGTTTAGACAGGGCCCGCGATGAGCAGTTCTTC. Translated, it gives CASSLDRARDEQFF.

This clone was seen only once. The genes are TRBV11-2 and TRBJ2-7; 8 nucleotides align to TRBD1. The CDR3 spans 12 residues. The trim removed 3 bases at V and 5 bases at J, leaving 0 bases unmatched. Germline CDR1 and CDR2: SGHAT and FQNNGV. CDR3 region: CASSLTGDEQYF. The CDR3 DNA sequence: TGTGCCAGCAGCTTGACAGGGGACGAGCAGTACTTC.

This clone has a handful of counts. The CDR3 region is CASSWAGKGNIQYF. CDR3 coding DNA: TGTGCCAGCAGTTGGGCAGGGAAGGGGAACATTCAGTACTTC. The J gene is TRBJ2-4, the V gene TRBV28, with D tentatively TRBD1 (5 bases). Germline V gene sequence: CDR1 MDHEN, CDR2 SYDVKM. The CDR3 covers 14 residues. Deletions cut 4 bases from V and 7 bases from J, with 14 bases between.

This clone was detected only once. A read error may produce the germline difference seen at one junction end. J is TRBJ1-1 and V is TRBV15; D perhaps matches TRBD1 (6 bases). The CDR3 contains 14 residues. CDR1 is LNHNV and CDR2 is YYDKDF in the germline V gene (reference sequence). The chain's CDR3 is CATTRDRINTEAFF. The CDR3, as DNA: TGTGCCACCACCAGAGACAGGATCAACACTGAAGCTTTCTTT.

The gene calls are TRBV7-9 and TRBJ1-1; 8 bases are shared with TRBD1. The CDR3 extends over 14 amino acids. The V and J ends lost 5 bases and 1 base, in that order; junction bases with no gene match: 3. Germline CDR1 SEHNR, CDR2 FQNEAQ (reference sequence). CDR3 nucleotide sequence: TGTGCCAGCAGCCCAGGGGGCGCGAACACTGAAGCTTTCTTT. Translating gives CASSPGGANTEAFF.